This TCR beta chain was retrieved from a study of blood T cell repertoires in COVID-19. This CDR3 contains 17 residues. Germline CDR1 reads SGHTA; CDR2 reads FQGNSA. Trimming at V came to 1 base and at J to 0 bases, leaving 6 bases not matched to a gene. TCRdb's copy holds only in-frame clones and misses some; the assay was immunoSEQ multiplex PCR. Of 300,000 to 350,000 clones listed, around nine tenths are singletons. This receptor was taken from a woman aged 18-29 years who had recovered from COVID-19. The chain links TRBV7-2 to TRBJ1-2; 9 bases match TRBD1. The sequenced material came from peripheral blood. Written as DNA, the CDR3 is TGTGCCAGCAGCTTAGGACAGGGGGAATTCTCTAACTATGGCTACACCTTC. It specifies CASSLGQGEFSNYGYTF.